These T cell receptor beta chains were read from a single sample in a study of cytomegalovirus exposure and HLA in healthy donors. The protocol was immunoSEQ multiplex PCR, while the TCRdb copy is restricted to in-frame clones and leaves out a portion. The data contain approximately 210,000 clones, roughly 80% of them singletons. The sequencing sample was made of PBMCs. These receptor sequences come from a man aged 40-49 years in good health and CMV-seropositive. CDR3s include the opening cysteine and the closing phenylalanine or tryptophan. Each record gives: CDR3 length, clone size, J gene, D gene, V gene, CDR3 protein, CDR3 DNA. A D gene is named only where the DNA matches it firmly. Clone size, where shown, is once, few, many, or a class for clones that have expanded.

>15|NA|TRBJ2-1|TRBD2|TRBV7-8
CASTFPTGGSDEQFF
TGTGCCAGCACCTTTCCCACGGGAGGTAGCGATGAGCAGTTCTTC
>17|NA|TRBJ2-3|TRBD2|TRBV2
CASSEPRTSGSTDTQYF
TGTGCCAGCAGTGAACCCAGGACTAGCGGGAGCACAGATACGCAGTATTTT
>11|NA|TRBJ1-1|NA|TRBV19
CASSSPLRSFF
TGTGCCAGTAGTTCCCCGTTACGGAGTTTCTTT
>16|NA|TRBJ1-5|TRBD1|TRBV5-5
CASSYRTGGEGQPQHF
TGTGCCAGCAGCTACCGAACAGGGGGCGAGGGTCAGCCCCAGCATTTT
>12|NA|TRBJ2-7|TRBD1|TRBV7-9
CASSYGTAEQYF
TGTGCCAGCAGCTATGGGACAGCCGAGCAGTACTTC
>16|NA|TRBJ1-1|NA|TRBV5-6
CASSRGWTDLHTEAFF
TGTGCCAGCAGCCGAGGGTGGACAGACCTCCACACTGAAGCTTTCTTT
>15|NA|TRBJ2-1|NA|TRBV6-5
CASSSVTRFRGGQFF
TGTGCCAGCAGTTCCGTGACTAGATTCCGGGGTGGGCAGTTCTTC
>12|once|TRBJ2-7|NA|TRBV7-8
CASSLDRSEQYF
TGTGCCAGCAGCTTAGACAGGAGCGAGCAGTACTTC
>12|once|TRBJ1-5|NA|TRBV25-1
CASSRGNQPQHF
TGTGCCAGCAGCAGGGGCAATCAGCCCCAGCATTTT
>13|NA|TRBJ1-2|NA|TRBV10-1
CASSEVRNYGYTF
TGCGCCAGCAGTGAGGTCAGGAACTATGGCTACACCTTC
>16|once|TRBJ2-5|NA|TRBV5-8
CASSLVSAGWAETQYF
TGTGCCAGCAGCTTGGTCTCGGCGGGGTGGGCAGAGACCCAGTACTTC
>16|NA|TRBJ2-5|TRBD1|TRBV7-9
CASSLALDRGGETQYF
TGTGCCAGCAGCTTAGCTCTGGACAGGGGTGGGGAGACCCAGTACTTC
>13|NA|TRBJ2-2|NA|TRBV25-1
CAGEGVNTGELFF
TGTGCCGGGGAGGGGGTAAACACCGGGGAGCTGTTTTTT
>14|NA|TRBJ1-4|TRBD1|TRBV27
CASSPRGLGEKLFF
TGTGCCAGCAGTCCCAGGGGGCTCGGGGAAAAACTGTTTTTT
>12|NA|TRBJ2-7|NA|TRBV7-9
CASSAGQYEQYF
TGTGCCAGCAGCGCCGGACAGTACGAGCAGTACTTC
>12|NA|TRBJ2-1|NA|TRBV11-2
CASSHLFHEQFF
TGTGCCAGCAGCCACCTATTCCATGAGCAGTTCTTC
>15|NA|TRBJ2-3|TRBD2|TRBV27
CASTRLAGVTDTQYF
TGTGCCAGCACAAGACTAGCGGGAGTGACAGATACGCAGTATTTT
>14|NA|TRBJ1-1|NA|TRBV18
CASSPKQENTEAFF
TGTGCCAGCTCACCAAAACAGGAGAACACTGAAGCTTTCTTT
>15|NA|TRBJ2-5|NA|TRBV27
CASNPIAGSPETQYF
TGTGCCAGCAACCCAATCGCCGGGAGTCCGGAGACCCAGTACTTC
>17|NA|TRBJ2-7|TRBD1|TRBV12-5
CASGLVFLQGTGPEQYF
TGTGCTAGTGGTTTGGTATTCCTCCAAGGGACAGGACCCGAGCAGTACTTC
>15|NA|TRBJ2-7|NA|TRBV5-1
CASSSGARDHYEQYF
TGCGCCAGCAGCTCGGGAGCGAGGGATCACTACGAGCAGTACTTC
>15|NA|TRBJ2-2|TRBD1|TRBV27
CASSFRDRGTGELFF
TGTGCCAGCAGTTTCCGGGACAGGGGGACCGGGGAGCTGTTTTTT